One sample yielded the 25 T cell receptor beta chains listed below, sequenced in a study of a mutant IDH1 vaccine in newly diagnosed glioma. The time point here: week 47, end of study. Vaccine doses each comprised 300 ug of mutant IDH1 20-mer peptide, with topical imiquimod. Their antigens are not known. TCRdb's table, derived via immunoSEQ multiplex PCR, lists solely in-frame clones and lacks some. The sample has approximately 84,000 clones, about 81% seen once. Sequences were derived from PBMCs, sampled from a glioma patient whose treatment included an IDH1 peptide vaccine. These receptors were taken from a man aged 35 to 55 with glioma.

The rearrangement uses TRBV7-8 and TRBJ1-5; D gene ambiguous. In germline, CDR1 is SGHVS, CDR2 FQNEAQ. The CDR3 spans 15 residues. Trimming removed 1 base at V and 4 bases at J, with 11 bases between. CDR3 nucleotides: TGTGCCAGCAGCTTAGTAAGGGCCGAAAATCAGCCCCAGCATTTT. As protein: CASSLVRAENQPQHF.

A single count supports this clone. The chain has TRBV7-9 and TRBJ2-3; TRBD1 might be the D (5 bases). Trimming took 5 bases from V and 3 from J, leaving 12 bases between them. Germline assignment: CDR1 SEHNR and CDR2 FQNEAQ (reference sequence). The CDR3 consists of 14 residues. Here the CDR3 reads CASSPRQKTDTQYF. The CDR3 bases are TGTGCCAGCAGCCCCCGACAGAAAACAGATACGCAGTATTTT.

The chain is built from TRBV28 and TRBJ1-5; TRBD1 matches 11 bases. Per the germline V gene, CDR1 is MDHEN and CDR2 is SYDVKM. Trimming cost V 4 bases and J 6 bases; bases outside gene matches: 2. This CDR3 comprises 14 residues. CDR3 sequence reads: CASSSDRGLQPQHF. The CDR3 DNA follows: TGTGCCAGCAGTTCGGACAGGGGGCTTCAGCCCCAGCATTTT.

The V gene is TRBV19, the J gene TRBJ2-7; TRBD1 matches 7 bases. The CDR3 has 14 amino acids. Germline CDR1 reads LNHDA; CDR2 reads SQIVND (reference sequence). The V and J ends lost 5 bases and 2 bases, in that order; junction bases with no gene match: 6. CDR3 in DNA: TGTGCCAGTAGTCCTCGGACAGGTCCCTACGAGCAGTACTTC. It codes for CASSPRTGPYEQYF.

The rearrangement joins TRBV9 to TRBJ2-6; a weak D match, TRBD1 (10 bases). Germline V gene data show CDR1 as SGDLS and CDR2 as YYNGEE. The CDR3 extends over 20 amino acids. Trimming left V 3 bases short and J 4 bases short, with 26 bases between. The CDR3 DNA sequence: TGTGCCAGCAGCGACCGGACAGGGGGTACTAGCGGGTACGGGGCCAACGTCCTGACTTTC. Amino acids: CASSDRTGGTSGYGANVLTF.

This chain uses TRBV6-1 with TRBJ1-4; TRBD1 matches at 8 bases. The ends lost 7 bases at V and 4 bases at J; junction bases unmatched: 5. This CDR3 comprises 14 residues. CDR1 and CDR2 from the germline V gene are MNHNS and SASEGT. CDR3 loop: CASNDRGLNEKLFF. For the CDR3, the DNA is TGTGCCAGCAACGACAGGGGACTTAATGAAAAACTGTTTTTT.

V and J are TRBV7-9 and TRBJ2-7; 10 nucleotides align to TRBD2. The CDR3 is made up of 15 amino acids. Looked up from germline, CDR1 is SEHNR and CDR2 is FQNEAQ (reference sequence). V trimming: 5 bases; J trimming: 6 bases; junction bases outside the gene matches: 10. The CDR3: CASSPGTSAALEQYF. The CDR3, as DNA: TGTGCCAGCAGCCCGGGGACTAGCGCGGCCCTCGAGCAGTACTTC.

The chain is built from TRBV5-1 and TRBJ1-1, with TRBD1 as a possible D gene (5 bases). The CDR3 is 14 residues long. CDR1 is SGHRS, CDR2 YFSETQ, per germline. V lost 1 base to trimming and J lost 4 bases, with 11 bases between them. The CDR3 is CASSLRDVGTEAFF. DNA for the CDR3: TGCGCCAGCAGCTTGAGGGACGTGGGCACTGAAGCTTTCTTT.

V is TRBV19 and J is TRBJ1-1; tentative D call: TRBD1 (5 bases). This CDR3 spans 13 amino acids. V shed 7 bases and J shed 5 bases, with 14 bases lying between them. The V gene's germline CDR1 is LNHDA and CDR2 SQIVND (reference sequence). The CDR3 sequence: CASILLGRTEAFF. In nucleotides, the CDR3 is TGTGCCAGTATTCTATTGGGGCGGACTGAAGCTTTCTTT.

The CDR3 nucleotides read TGTGCCAGCAGTCTCCGTTCCTGGGGGAGCTGGTTAGATACGCAGTATTTT. Amino acids: CASSLRSWGSWLDTQYF. The V call is TRBV27, the J call TRBJ2-3; tentatively, D is TRBD1 or TRBD2 (5 bases each). Germline CDR1 and CDR2: MNHEY and SMNVEV (reference sequence). With 5 bases removed from V and 5 bases from J, the gap between germline ends came to 23 bases. This CDR3 is 17 amino acids long.

The chain combines TRBV19 with TRBJ2-7; the D is unclear. The germline V and J ends were trimmed by 2 bases and 5 bases, with 13 bases remaining between them. CDR3 length: 14 amino acids. CDR1 and CDR2 (germline): LNHDA, SQIVND (reference sequence). CDR3 in amino acids: CASSINPLQDEQYF. In DNA, the CDR3 is TGTGCCAGTAGTATAAACCCACTCCAAGACGAGCAGTACTTC.

The rearrangement joins TRBV11-1 to TRBJ1-1; 7 bases are a match to TRBD1. The CDR3 length is 15 residues. After removal of 6 bases from V and 0 bases from J, the junction contained 7 bases not matched to a gene. Per germline, CDR1 SGHAT and CDR2 FQDESV (reference sequence). The CDR3 DNA sequence: TGTGCCAGCAGTCGACTGACAGGGATGAACACTGAAGCTTTCTTT. This sequence encodes CASSRLTGMNTEAFF.

The CDR3 DNA follows: TGTGCCATCAGTGATCGGCGGGAGGGCTTGGATACGCAGTATTTT. Protein product: CAISDRREGLDTQYF. The chain carries TRBV10-3 and TRBJ2-3; 9 bases line up with TRBD2. Losses at the gene ends were 3 bases for V and 6 bases for J; bases not matched to a gene: 7. The CDR3 is made up of 15 amino acids. CDR1 and CDR2 (germline): ENHRY, SYGVKD.

This clone was observed a handful of times. The chain employs TRBV27 and TRBJ1-5; tentatively, D is TRBD1 (5 bases). The CDR3 spans 16 residues. V lost 6 bases, J lost 9 bases, and 24 bases lay in between. Germline V gene lookup returns CDR1 MNHEY and CDR2 SMNVEV (reference sequence). CDR3 loop: CASRYQSRDPRAPQHF. CDR3 coding DNA: TGTGCCAGCAGATACCAGAGTAGGGACCCAAGGGCGCCCCAGCATTTT.

This rearrangement joins TRBV5-4 to TRBJ2-1; maybe TRBD1 (5 bases). The ends were cut back, 7 bases at V and 8 bases at J, with 22 bases in the middle. From germline, CDR1 is SGHNT and CDR2 YYREEE (reference sequence). The CDR3 is 15 amino acids. In DNA, the CDR3 is TGTGCCAGCCACCGGCAGGGTTCCAATGGCGATGAGCAGTTCTTC. Amino acids: CASHRQGSNGDEQFF.

This sequence joins TRBV7-2 and TRBJ1-2, with D unresolved. V lost 4 bases to trimming and J lost 1 base, with 10 bases between them. This CDR3 contains 14 residues. Germline V CDR1 and CDR2: SGHTA, FQGNSA. CDR3 nucleotides: TGTGCCAGCAGCTCTAACCCAGATAACTATGGCTACACCTTC. It is translated as CASSSNPDNYGYTF.

The chain links TRBV4-1 to TRBJ2-7; D uncertain. The CDR3 extends over 15 amino acids. V was pared by 0 bases and J by 2 bases, with 11 bases between. Per the germline V gene, CDR1 is MGHRA and CDR2 is YSYEKL. CDR3 nucleotide sequence: TGCGCCAGCAGCCAAGAGTGGTTGGGTACCTACGAGCAGTACTTC. It translates to CASSQEWLGTYEQYF.

CDR3 nucleotide sequence: TGTGCCAGCAGTGACATCCTGGGGGAGCTGTTTTTT. Translating gives CASSDILGELFF. The gene calls are TRBV6-4 and TRBJ2-2; D not resolved. V lost 2 bases and J lost 8, with 6 bases in between. Germline V CDR1 and CDR2: MRHNA, SNTAGT. The CDR3 runs 12 residues.

This clone showed up just a few times. This sequence joins TRBV15 and TRBJ1-1; no firm D call. Germline CDR1 is LNHNV and CDR2 is YYDKDF (reference sequence). V gave up 1 base and J gave up 2 bases, with 11 bases separating them. This CDR3 comprises 15 residues. The CDR3 region is CATSRAWRENTEAFF. Here the CDR3 DNA reads TGTGCCACCAGCAGAGCTTGGAGAGAAAACACTGAAGCTTTCTTT.

V and J are TRBV4-2 and TRBJ2-2; D is unclear. V lost 0 bases to trimming and J lost 2 bases, with 10 bases between them. The CDR3 length is 16 residues. Per germline, CDR1 LGHNA and CDR2 YNFKEQ. The CDR3 region has the DNA TGTGCCAGCAGCCAAGAAAACCTCCCCAACACCGGGGAGCTGTTTTTT. Amino acid sequence: CASSQENLPNTGELFF.

This chain joins TRBV9 and TRBJ2-1, with D possibly TRBD2 on 7 matching bases. Trimming removed 0 bases from V and 6 bases from J, with 16 bases in between. There are 16 residues in the CDR3. CDR1 is SGDLS, CDR2 YYNGEE, per germline. CDR3 nucleotides: TGTGCCAGCAGCGTAGAAGGGGGAGGGATCCGCAATGAGCAGTTCTTC. Encoded protein: CASSVEGGGIRNEQFF.

V gene TRBV6-5 combines with J gene TRBJ1-2, with 9 bases fitting TRBD1. The ends lost 6 bases at V and 9 bases at J; junction bases unmatched: 14. This CDR3 contains 15 residues. CDR1 and CDR2 (germline): MNHEY, SVGAGI. The CDR3 here is CASRDGQGIRYRYTF. The CDR3 nucleotides read TGTGCCAGCAGGGATGGACAGGGGATTCGGTATCGCTACACCTTC.

The genes are TRBV19 and TRBJ2-1; either TRBD1 or TRBD2 may supply D (5 bases each). Trimming stripped 6 bases from V and 6 bases from J, with 12 bases between. Germline V lookup: CDR1 LNHDA, CDR2 SQIVND (reference sequence). The CDR3 consists of 13 residues. The CDR3 DNA reads as TGTGCCAGTAGGGGGACGCGTTCCAATGAGCAGTTCTTC. Protein sequence: CASRGTRSNEQFF. Combining the CDR3 with reference TRBV19 and TRBJ2-1 gives the whole variable domain DGGITQSPKYLFRKEGQNVTLSCEQNLNHDAMYWYRQDPGQGLRLIYYSQIVNDFQKGDIAEGYSVSREKKESFPLTVTSAQKNPTAFYLCASRGTRSNEQFFGPGTRLTVL.

V and J are TRBV6-1 and TRBJ2-7; D gene uncertain. Per the germline V gene, CDR1 is MNHNS and CDR2 is SASEGT. CDR3 length: 11 residues. V lost 6 bases, J lost 3 bases, and 6 bases lay in between. The CDR3 loop is CASRDFYEQYF. CDR3 nucleotides: TGTGCCAGCAGGGATTTCTACGAGCAGTACTTC.

This CDR3 is CASTLAELNEQFF. Here the CDR3 DNA reads TGTGCCAGCACTCTAGCGGAGCTCAATGAGCAGTTCTTC. The J gene is TRBJ2-1, the V gene TRBV7-8; 7 positions match TRBD2. This CDR3 is built from 13 residues. Germline lookup yields CDR1 SGHVS and CDR2 FQNEAQ. V shed 7 bases, J shed 6 bases, and the junction held 6 bases outside the gene matches.